This T cell receptor beta chain originates from a study of blood T cell repertoires in COVID-19. Overall study: Acute and convalescent COVID-19 samples came from the United States, Italy and Spain.

The CDR3 has 17 amino acids. The V end lost 2 bases, the J end lost 0 bases, and 17 bases lay between the germline ends. CDR1 is SGHVS, CDR2 FQNEAQ, per germline. Methods used by the authors: For nucleated cells, counts were estimated from reference gene primer amplification. Produced via immunoSEQ multiplex PCR; TCRdb's table is partial and in-frame only. V and J calls and clone size come straight from that table; D and trimming were deduced from the DNA. The data contain approximately 130,000 clones, about 83% of them seen just once; the ten biggest clones take up about 13%. V gene TRBV7-8 combines with J gene TRBJ2-7; D is uncertain. Input material: peripheral blood. The receptor's source is a human donor in a cohort sampled during active COVID-19. Here the CDR3 DNA reads TGTGCCAGCAGCTTAATCGTCCCGCGACTTTCCTCCTACGAGCAGTACTTC. Translating gives CASSLIVPRLSSYEQYF.